The rows below give T cell receptor beta chains drawn from one sample of a study of CD8+ T cells in alopecia areata. Libraries were prepared by immunoSEQ multiplex PCR; TCRdb keeps only in-frame clonotypes and omits some of them. Of roughly 220,000 clones listed, 35% to 45% are singletons. Sequenced here: CD4+ T cells sorted from blood, sampled between weeks 30 and 35, from a patient treated with tofacitinib. The receptors stem from a human donor with alopecia areata. Both conserved end residues are part of each CDR3. The order of the fields is clone size, J gene, V gene, D gene, CDR3 protein, CDR3 DNA. The D gene is left open where the match is weak. Clone size is shown for a subset of rows, as once, few, many or a class of expanded clone.

>NA|TRBJ2-7|TRBV29-1|TRBD2
CSAGLARYEQYF
TGCAGCGCCGGACTAGCAAGGTACGAGCAGTACTTC
>NA|TRBJ2-7|TRBV6-5|NA
CASRTPGAGYEQYF
TGTGCCAGCAGGACACCGGGGGCGGGCTACGAGCAGTACTTC
>few|TRBJ2-7|TRBV10-3|NA
CATGIGPNYEQYF
TGTGCCACCGGTATAGGGCCGAACTACGAGCAGTACTTC
>once|TRBJ1-1|TRBV2|NA
CASTRTLMNTEAFF
TGTGCCAGCACCCGGACACTGATGAACACTGAAGCTTTCTTT
>few|TRBJ2-7|TRBV14|NA
CASSPQGYEQYF
TGTGCCAGCAGCCCACAGGGATACGAGCAGTACTTC
>NA|TRBJ2-5|TRBV30|TRBD2
CAWRREAKETQYF
TGTGCCTGGAGACGGGAGGCCAAAGAGACCCAGTACTTC
>NA|TRBJ1-1|TRBV30|NA
CAWSHFLNTEAFF
TGTGCCTGGAGCCATTTCCTGAACACTGAAGCTTTCTTT
>NA|TRBJ1-6|TRBV11-3|NA
CASSRDENSPLHF
TGTGCCAGCAGCCGGGACGAGAATTCACCCCTCCACTTT
>few|TRBJ1-4|TRBV18|NA
CASSPGGEKLFF
TGTGCCAGCTCACCAGGCGGTGAAAAACTGTTTTTT
>NA|TRBJ1-5|TRBV7-9|NA
CASSLGQEESQPQHF
TGTGCCAGCAGCTTAGGGCAGGAGGAGAGTCAGCCCCAGCATTTT
>NA|TRBJ2-7|TRBV9|TRBD2
CASSVGVSGLAGVSEQYF
TGTGCCAGCAGCGTAGGGGTTAGTGGACTAGCGGGAGTAAGCGAGCAGTACTTC
>few|TRBJ2-1|TRBV2|TRBD2
CASSEGTSAFF
TGTGCCAGCAGTGAAGGGACTAGTGCCTTCTTC
>NA|TRBJ1-2|TRBV29-1|NA
CSVERGRNTNYGYTF
TGCAGCGTTGAACGGGGACGGAATACTAACTATGGCTACACCTTC
>few|TRBJ1-2|TRBV27|NA
CASMGGFGYGYTF
TGTGCCAGCATGGGGGGTTTCGGCTATGGCTACACCTTC
>NA|TRBJ2-7|TRBV7-9|NA
CASSLGGEREQYF
TGTGCCAGCAGCTTAGGGGGCGAACGCGAGCAGTACTTC
>NA|TRBJ2-3|TRBV6-1|TRBD2
CASSSLIGTSAAF
TGTGCCAGCAGTTCACTTATCGGGACTAGCGCTGCTTTT
>NA|TRBJ2-3|TRBV7-2|TRBD2
CASSPSPTSGSMNTQYF
TGTGCCAGCAGCCCAAGCCCGACTAGCGGGAGTATGAATACGCAGTATTTT
>NA|TRBJ2-6|TRBV6-5|NA
CASSWAGGANVLTF
TGTGCCAGCAGTTGGGCGGGCGGGGCCAACGTCCTGACTTTC
>NA|TRBJ2-3|TRBV30|TRBD2
CSLRLAGNTDTQYF
TGCTCCCTCAGGCTAGCGGGGAACACAGATACGCAGTATTTT
>NA|TRBJ2-7|TRBV27|NA
CASRSTGDTSYEQYF
TGTGCCAGCAGATCCACCGGGGACACCTCCTACGAGCAGTACTTC
>NA|TRBJ2-7|TRBV7-9|NA
CASNPQRDSEQYF
TGTGCCAGCAACCCACAAAGAGATTCCGAGCAGTACTTC
>NA|TRBJ1-4|TRBV30|NA
CAGGSIRGEKLFF
TGTGCCGGAGGATCGATCCGCGGTGAAAAACTGTTTTTT
>few|TRBJ1-1|TRBV30|NA
CAWSGHGYRSNTEAFF
TGTGCCTGGAGTGGGCACGGATACAGGTCTAACACTGAAGCTTTCTTT
>few|TRBJ1-4|TRBV30|TRBD1
CACTLQGGTTNEKLFF
TGTGCCTGTACCCTACAGGGGGGGACAACTAATGAAAAACTGTTTTTT
>NA|TRBJ2-5|TRBV30|NA
CAWSNAGFQETQYF
TGTGCCTGGAGTAATGCGGGGTTCCAAGAGACCCAGTACTTC
>NA|TRBJ2-3|TRBV4-1|NA
CASSQAGADTQYF
TGCGCCAGCAGCCAGGCAGGGGCAGATACGCAGTATTTT
>few|TRBJ2-1|TRBV4-1|NA
CASSQPLSGRNEQFF
TGCGCCAGCAGCCAACCTTTGTCAGGGCGCAATGAGCAGTTCTTC